This T cell receptor beta chain was profiled in a study of graft-versus-host responses after intestinal transplantation (dated by TCRdb to the early 2020s). Study-level background: The transplants that recipients received were multivisceral, liver-intestinal, or isolated intestinal. Every recipient was given anti-thymocyte globulin induction, followed by roughly 3 years of maintenance tacrolimus and steroids. Bulk TCR-beta CDR3 sequencing was used to track graft-versus-host and host-versus-graft alloreactive T cell clones in the graft, circulation and bone marrow after intestinal transplantation. Alloreactive clones were identified by sequencing pre-transplant mixed lymphocyte reaction products and comparing them with unstimulated pre-transplant donor and recipient T cells. The cohort enrolled about two dozen intestinal transplant recipients including one retransplant, and a few patients lacking pretransplant specimens were excluded. Donor T cell macrochimerism was defined as a peak of at least 4% donor T cells among recipient peripheral blood mononuclear cells. Rather than going through the commercial service, samples from three later patients were sequenced in-house on an Illumina MiSeq and processed with MiXCR. The research as a whole found: GvH clones were found in recipient bone marrow, and some of the GvH clones appeared earlier in ileal mucosa or blood, which is consistent with an intestinal mucosal origin. The relatively low number and heterogeneity of intestinal transplant patients limited the conclusions. Early after transplant, declines in HvG clones were associated with peak levels of circulating GvH clones. In the allografts of patients with donor T cell macrochimerism, GvH to HvG T cell clonal ratios were high.

Library generation was performed with the immunoSEQ multiplex PCR assay. For most patients, genomic DNA was isolated with the Qiagen DNeasy Blood and Tissue Kit and shipped frozen to Adaptive Biotechnologies for TCR sequencing. For most patients, genomic DNA was subjected to high-throughput TCR-beta CDR3 sequencing by Adaptive Biotechnologies. Concerning the study's data processing: Adaptive's ImmunoSEQ software supplied the TCR sequencing data for around 19 patients, while MiXCR and VDJtools were used to process three other patients. To correct CD4 versus CD8 sorting errors, any sequence found in both subsets at a frequency ratio below 5:1 was removed. CDR3 nucleotide sequences shared between donor and recipient were removed because the origin of such sequences could not be assigned. To count as alloreactive, a clone needed at least 2-fold expansion over unstimulated cells and a minimum CFSE-low frequency of 0.002% (template counts) or 0.001% (read counts). Clones were considered mappable if detected in sequenced pre-transplant spleen, lymph node, or MLR CFSE-low populations of the donor or recipient. Cumulative frequency of alloreactive clones was calculated as a percentage of all sequences weighted by copy number. Sourced from immuneACCESS, this table was stored by TCRdb with only in-frame sequences that have V and J called. A share of the clones is absent; for the studies checked, an unresolved V gene accounts for under half, and the remainder has no known explanation. V and J calls and clone size follow that table, whereas D and trimming were derived from the DNA. The sample table lists some 90,000 clones, 80% to 95% of them with a count of one. Roughly 5.5% of the sample goes to the ten largest clones.

V is cut by 6 bases and J by 5 bases, and the space between the germline ends is 19 bases. Including the terminal cysteine and phenylalanine, the CDR3 comprises 15 residues. Left in the record is the CDR3 DNA by itself, 45 bases read in frame from the first base. The germline V gene yields WSHSY for CDR1 and SAAADI for CDR2. The sample's time point label, decoded: cells obtained before transplantation from donor or recipient. CD3+CD4+ and CD3+CD8+ populations were FACS-sorted from unstimulated pre-transplant donor and recipient cells taken from spleen or lymph nodes. Remarks on this clone: The target of this receptor is not known. Base quality data are lacking; no much larger clone is found one base away.

This TCR derives from a human donor who received an intestinal transplant. Source: unstimulated CD8+ T cells sorted from spleen or lymph node cells, taken before intestinal transplant. The rearranged chain carries TRBV10-2 and TRBJ2-5; matching of 5 bases hints at TRBD2 as the D gene. In nucleotide form, the sequence is TGCGCCAGCAGGATCTCCGGGCTCCCGGGGGAGACCCAGTACTTC. Its coded protein is CASRISGLPGETQYF.